Each of the 25 T cell receptor beta chains below was sequenced from the same sample in a study of glioma-infiltrating T cells. The iRepertoire nested amplicon-rescue multiplex PCR amplified TCR alpha and beta CDR3s from RNA. Each CDR3 protein is one row after TCRdb ran MiXCR on the multiplex PCR reads. The sample lists roughly 42,000 distinct CDR3 sequences; approximately 20% were seen once. Material for sequencing was glioma tissue, nonneoplastic brain tissue, or PBMCs (not recorded which). These TCRs come from a human donor with low-grade glioma or glioblastoma, undergoing nonglioma brain surgery, or in good health (not recorded which).

This chain joins TRBV18 and TRBJ2-7; possible D gene TRBD1, 5 bases. CDR1 is KGHSH and CDR2 is LQKENI in the germline V gene. This CDR3 spans 13 amino acids. V was clipped by 2 bases and J by 5 bases, with 10 bases between them. In DNA, the CDR3 is TGTGCCAGCTCACCAGGGGCGAGCGACGAGCAGTACTTC. As protein: CASSPGASDEQYF.

Turning to this clonotype: A much larger clone lies one base from this, so it may be a read error. This chain links TRBV19 with TRBJ1-2, with no clear D. Trimming removed 3 bases from V and 6 bases from J, with 14 bases in between. The CDR3 runs to 14 residues. The V gene's germline CDR1 is LNHDA and CDR2 SQIVND (reference sequence). The DNA of the CDR3 is TGTGCCAGTAGTATCCTACAGCTCGGGGATGGCTACACCTTC. This encodes CASSILQLGDGYTF.

To note about this clonotype: A read error is possible here, since a much larger clone lies one base away. This chain connects TRBV28 to TRBJ2-5; the match to TRBD2 covers 10 bases. Trimming took 3 bases from V and 1 from J; bases not matched to a gene: 11. CDR1 and CDR2 (germline): MDHEN, SYDVKM. The CDR3 totals 18 residues. CDR3 protein: CASSFGLAEEEIQETQYF. The CDR3 DNA sequence: TGTGCCAGCAGTTTTGGACTAGCGGAGGAAGAGATCCAAGAGACCCAGTACTTC.

Turning to this clonotype: A read error may be the cause here, since a much bigger clone is one base away. The V gene is TRBV5-1, the J gene TRBJ2-3; D is ambiguous. The CDR3 is made up of 13 amino acids. Trimming took off 1 base at V and 0 bases at J, with 3 bases between the two ends. Germline assignment: CDR1 SGHRS and CDR2 YFSETQ. For the CDR3, the DNA is TGCGCCAGCAGCTTGTACAGCACAGATACGCAGTATTTT. It encodes CASSLYSTDTQYF.

CDR3 bases: TGCAGCGTTGAATCGTACGACTCCACCGGGGAGCTGTTTTTT. It translates to CSVESYDSTGELFF. V is TRBV29-1 and J is TRBJ2-2; no definite D call. The CDR3 is 14 amino acids. V lost 2 bases and J 4 bases, leaving 11 bases between the germline ends. Germline V gives CDR1 SQVTM, CDR2 ANQGSEA.

The rearrangement uses TRBV28 and TRBJ1-1; no clear D gene. Per germline, CDR1 MDHEN and CDR2 SYDVKM. This CDR3 comprises 14 residues. The chain's CDR3 is CVSRRPFMNTEAFF. CDR3 sequence (DNA): TGTGTTAGCAGGAGACCTTTTATGAACACTGAAGCTTTCTTT.

Turning to this clonotype: Because it lacks the conserved phenylalanine or tryptophan at the end, this CDR3 is likely a read error. The V and J genes are TRBV7-9 and TRBJ2-7; 9 positions match TRBD1. This CDR3 is built from 14 residues. The germline CDR1 and CDR2 sequences are SEHNR and FQNEAQ (reference sequence). With 4 bases clipped from V and 5 bases from J, the junction kept 6 bases outside the gene matches. CDR3 amino acids: CASSSQGAIDEQYL. The CDR3 DNA sequence: TGTGCCAGCAGCTCACAGGGGGCGATCGACGAGCAGTACTTA.

The rearrangement uses TRBV24-1 and TRBJ2-7; D unclear. Trimming left V 10 bases short and J 6 bases short, with 12 bases between. This CDR3 contains 11 residues. Germline V gene data show CDR1 as KGHDR and CDR2 as SFDVKD. For the CDR3, the DNA is TGTGCCACTCCTGTTGGCCGCGAGCAGTACGTC. As protein: CATPVGREQYV.

In this sample, this clonotype turned up once. Germline is not matched at one junction end, which may reflect a read error. V usage is TRBV9 and J usage is TRBJ1-2, with D possibly being TRBD1 (5 bases). The CDR3 consists of 14 residues. The V gene's germline CDR1 is SGDLS and CDR2 YYNGEE. The CDR3 region has the DNA TGTGCCAGCAGCGAGGGAGAGGGACCGTATGGCTACACATTC. Its translation is CASSEGEGPYGYTF.

As concerns this clonotype: This could be a read error, since a much larger clone is one nucleotide away. The rearrangement links TRBV5-1 to TRBJ1-5; D remains unclear. The germline V gene encodes CDR1 SGHRS and CDR2 YFSETQ. This CDR3 is built from 15 residues. CDR3 loop: CASSLAGESNQRQHF. CDR3 in DNA: TGCGCCAGCAGCTTGGCGGGAGAGTCCAATCAGCGCCAGCATTTT.

The V gene is TRBV30, the J gene TRBJ2-2, with a tentative D call TRBD2 (5 bases). Trimming cost V 2 bases and J 7 bases, with 17 bases left between them. This CDR3 contains 15 residues. Germline values: CDR1 GTSNPN, CDR2 SVGIG (reference sequence). The CDR3 protein is CAWSSPPAGGGELFF. The DNA of the CDR3 is TGTGCCTGGAGTTCCCCCCCCGCGGGCGGCGGGGAGCTGTTTTTT.

About this clonotype itself: Since a much larger clone is just one base distant, this may be a read error. The V gene is TRBV7-9, the J gene TRBJ2-5; D ambiguous. Germline values: CDR1 SEHNR, CDR2 FQNEAQ (reference sequence). With 8 bases removed from V and 5 bases from J, the gap between germline ends came to 21 bases. The CDR3 consists of 15 residues. The chain's CDR3 is CASGLMTAAPETQYF. The CDR3 DNA sequence: TGTGCCAGCGGCCTCATGACCGCAGCACCCGAGACCCAGTACTTC.

In this sample, this clonotype turned up many times. The chain joins TRBV7-9 to TRBJ2-5, with D tentatively TRBD1 or TRBD2 (6 bases each). V lost 2 bases, J lost 1 base, and 11 bases lay in between. Germline-derived CDR1 and CDR2 are SEHNR and FQNEAQ (reference sequence). The length of the CDR3 is 15 residues. The CDR3, as DNA: TGTGCCAGCAGCTTAAGCCGGGGGCCCCAAGAGACCCAGTACTTC. This translates into CASSLSRGPQETQYF.

The sample holds many counts of this clonotype. CDR3 region: CASSLDVTYNEQFF. As DNA, the CDR3 is TGTGCCAGCAGCTTAGACGTGACCTACAATGAGCAGTTCTTC. The chain has TRBV7-2 and TRBJ2-1, with D unclear. Trimming cost V 1 base and J 2 bases, with 6 bases left between them. CDR3 length equals 14 residues. Germline CDR1 SGHTA, CDR2 FQGNSA.

Details on this clonotype: A read error is possible here, since a much larger clone lies one base away. The CDR3 here is CANSTPREGLSNQPQHF. DNA for the CDR3: TGTGCCAATAGCACCCCCAGGGAGGGATTGAGCAATCAGCCCCAGCATTTT. The chain recombines TRBV19 with TRBJ1-5; a possible D gene is TRBD1 (5 bases). The CDR3 spans 17 residues. Per the germline V gene, CDR1 is LNHDA and CDR2 is SQIVND (reference sequence). Trimming stripped 10 bases from V and 1 base from J, with 23 bases between.

The chain joins TRBV12-3 or TRBV12-4 to TRBJ2-5; 7 nucleotides agree with TRBD2. V dropped 4 bases and J dropped 1; count of bases not matched to a gene: 3. This CDR3 has 14 amino acids. In DNA form, the CDR3 reads TGTGCCAGCAGTTGGGGACTAACCCAAGAGACCCAGTACTTC. Protein product: CASSWGLTQETQYF.

This clonotype was recorded at least ten times. The chain joins TRBV7-8 to TRBJ2-1; 10 bases are a match to TRBD2. The germline CDR1 and CDR2 sequences are SGHVS and FQNEAQ. V trimming: 1 base; J trimming: 4 bases; junction bases outside the gene matches: 1. The CDR3 runs to 15 residues. The CDR3 nucleotides read TGTGCCAGCAGCTTAGGAGCGGGGGGGTACAATGAGCAGTTCTTC. It specifies CASSLGAGGYNEQFF.

This clonotype was detected many times. In DNA form, the CDR3 reads TGTGCCAGCAGCTTAGCTGGACTACTGTACGAGCAGTACGTC. Protein product: CASSLAGLLYEQYV. The chain uses TRBV11-2 and TRBJ2-7; possible D gene TRBD2, 6 bases. V lost 1 base and J lost 4, with 11 bases in between. Germline V gives CDR1 SGHAT, CDR2 FQNNGV. The CDR3 loop spans 14 amino acids.

This clonotype was seen repeatedly, ten times or more. The chain links TRBV7-6 to TRBJ2-3; D unresolved. V was cut by 2 bases and J by 1 base, with 7 bases left in between. This CDR3 is built from 14 residues. From germline, CDR1 is SGHVS and CDR2 FNYEAQ. The CDR3: CASSLSGGTDTQYF. CDR3 coding DNA: TGTGCCAGCAGCTTAAGTGGGGGCACAGATACGCAGTATTTT. The variable domain in full, completed from reference TRBV7-6 and TRBJ2-3, reads GAGVSQSPRYKVTKRGQDVALRCDPISGHVSLYWYRQALGQGPEFLTYFNYEAQQDKSGLPNDRFSAERPEGSISTLTIQRTEQRDSAMYRCASSLSGGTDTQYFGPGTRLTVL.

Ten or more counts support this clonotype. The chain carries TRBV18 and TRBJ2-3; no reliable D call. The V and J ends lost 1 base and 1 base respectively, with 3 bases between them. Germline V gene sequence: CDR1 KGHSH, CDR2 LQKENI. The CDR3 spans 13 residues. The CDR3 DNA sequence: TGTGCCAGCTCACCACACGGCACAGATACGCAGTATTTT. It yields the protein CASSPHGTDTQYF.

The table lists this clonotype with a few counts. The chain carries TRBV7-9 and TRBJ1-4; 10 bases agree with TRBD1. The CDR3 is 14 amino acids. Germline V gene data show CDR1 as SEHNR and CDR2 as FQNEAQ (reference sequence). Trimming took 7 bases from V and 6 from J; bases not matched to a gene: 5. The CDR3 DNA sequence: TGTGCCAGCACCCCCGGGACAGGGGATGAAAAACTGTTTTTT. This sequence encodes CASTPGTGDEKLFF.

This clonotype was recorded at least ten times. The chain couples TRBV20-1 to TRBJ2-3; D is ambiguous. V lost 3 bases and J lost 0, with 10 bases in between. Per the germline V gene, CDR1 is DFQATT and CDR2 is SNEGSKA (reference sequence). The CDR3 length is 14 residues. CDR3 region: CSASIYASTDTQYF. In DNA form, the CDR3 reads TGCAGTGCTAGTATATATGCGAGCACAGATACGCAGTATTTT.

This clonotype showed up many times. The chain links TRBV6-1 to TRBJ2-3, with TRBD2 matching 7 bases. Germline V gene data show CDR1 as MNHNS and CDR2 as SASEGT. The junction had 10 bases not matched to a gene; V was cut back by 6 bases and J by 1 base. The CDR3 is made up of 16 amino acids. Written as DNA, the CDR3 is TGTGCCAGCAGCCCCGGGGGGTACGGCGGCACAGATACGCAGTATTTT. Its protein is CASSPGGYGGTDTQYF.

This clonotype has at least ten counts. V gene TRBV12-5 combines with J gene TRBJ2-1, with 9 bases matching TRBD2. Germline loops: CDR1 LGHNT, CDR2 FRNRAP. CDR3 length equals 15 residues. Trimming took 5 bases from V and 3 from J; bases not matched to a gene: 5. The CDR3 DNA sequence: TGTGCTAGTGGTCCGGGGACTAGCAGCTACAATGAGCAGTTCTTC. Translated, it gives CASGPGTSSYNEQFF. Full variable domain (rest looked up from reference TRBV12-5 and TRBJ2-1): DARVTQTPRHKVTEMGQEVTMRCQPILGHNTVFWYRQTMMQGLELLAYFRNRAPLDDSGMPKDRFSAEMPDATLATLKIQPSEPRDSAVYFCASGPGTSSYNEQFFGPGTRLTVL.

The rearrangement joins TRBV5-6 to TRBJ2-7; possible D gene TRBD2, 5 bases. The CDR3 length is 12 residues. Germline lookup yields CDR1 SGHDT and CDR2 YYEEEE. V lost 0 bases to trimming and J lost 7 bases, with 8 bases between them. Here the CDR3 reads CASSLGSGEQYV. In DNA, the CDR3 is TGTGCCAGCAGCTTGGGCTCGGGGGAGCAGTACGTC.